The entry below gives a single T cell receptor beta chain sequence along with its context. What it recognizes is unknown. The data derive from a study of T cell responses to AZD1222 COVID-19 vaccine. Whole-study findings and limits: Close to half of all spike-specific TCRs reportedly target regions of the variants that are unmutated. Spike-specific TCRs gained breadth and depth after people received two AZD1222 doses.

V shed 4 bases, J shed 3 bases, and the junction held 8 bases outside the gene matches. CDR1 is SGHNT and CDR2 is YENEEA in the germline V gene. The CDR3 is made up of 15 amino acids. TCRdb keeps only in-frame clones here, not all; method: immunoSEQ multiplex PCR. The sample shows 110,000 to 150,000 clones, 92% of them seen only once. The receptor was isolated from an adult who received the AZD1222 COVID-19 vaccine. The sequencing used peripheral blood, collected 28 days after the second AZD1222 dose. This rearrangement joins TRBV11-3 to TRBJ1-1, with 7 positions matching TRBD1. This chain's CDR3 is CASSSGGAQDTEAFF. Here the CDR3 DNA reads TGTGCCAGCAGCTCAGGGGGGGCGCAGGACACTGAAGCTTTCTTT.